This T cell receptor beta chain was recorded in a study of PD-1 blockade in classical Hodgkin lymphoma. In germline, CDR1 is SGHNT, CDR2 YYREEE (reference sequence). The CDR3 extends over 17 amino acids. V was cut by 0 bases and J by 0 bases, with 13 bases left in between. All the patients suffered relapse after autologous stem cell transplantation, and brentuximab vedotin exposure differed. Profiled with immunoSEQ multiplex PCR; TCRdb holds only in-frame clones, not every one. The repertoire includes some 100,000 clones, 80% to 95% of them detected once, and less than 3.5% sits in the top ten. The V call is TRBV5-4, the J call TRBJ2-4; either TRBD1 or TRBD2 may fit D (5 bases each). This clonotype was sampled from a human donor with classical Hodgkin lymphoma. The sample consisted of peripheral blood mononuclear cells (PBMCs), taken at baseline. In nucleotides, the CDR3 is TGTGCCAGCAGCTTGGCCGGGGCAGACCTAGCCAAAAACATTCAGTACTTC. It codes for CASSLAGADLAKNIQYF.